This is a list of T cell receptor beta chains from one sample in a study of persistence of HIV-infected CD4 T cells. The assay was immunoSEQ multiplex PCR, and TCRdb's table has in-frame clones only and misses some. The sample lists 25,000 to 30,000 clones, around 82% occurring once. The antigens of these receptors remain unknown. The sample was CD4+ T cells sorted from PBMCs after approximately 20-hour stimulation, taken from a patient who received antiretroviral therapy. Source of these receptors: an adult man with HIV who was CMV-seropositive. Each CDR3 is given with its conserved first and last residue. Fields, in order: V gene, CDR3 protein.

TRBV7-2	CASSAGLADDIQYF
TRBV19	CASSTGGGAEFF
TRBV10-3	CAISLGIMDGTEAFF
TRBV19	CASSLHGPLYEQYF
TRBV7-2	CASSLDRIYQPQHF
TRBV5-4	CASSSGTLYNEQFF
TRBV28	CASSLAWTPRRGFGNQPQHF
TRBV2	CASSEWGSGANVLTF
TRBV5-5	CASSPTGDHYGYTF
TRBV5-1	CASSRQGQGNEQFF
TRBV27	CASRPTPNPRDTQYF
TRBV10-2	CASSESDRGKKLFF
TRBV10-3	CAISTGDNSPLHF